What follows are 3 T cell receptor beta chains derived from one specimen sequenced in a study of shared clonotypes between healthy human individuals. TCRdb's table, derived via immunoSEQ multiplex PCR, lists solely in-frame clones and lacks some. The data hold 2 million to 2.5 million clones, with just over 90% observed a single time. The naive CD8 population came from CD45RO-negative cells selected for CCR7, without terminally differentiated effector memory CD45RA+ cells. Specimen: naive CD8+ T cells from PBMCs. Receptors originate from a man aged 18 to 29 in good health. Some clones in this sample may be carry-over from other donors' samples.

CDR3 sequence: CASSPPGQPSSDTQYF. The CDR3 coding sequence is TGTGCCAGCAGCCCCCCGGGACAACCGTCTTCGGATACGCAGTATTTT. This chain connects TRBV7-2 to TRBJ2-3; D is perhaps TRBD1 (6 bases). Germline values: CDR1 SGHTA, CDR2 FQGNSA. Trimming stripped 5 bases from V and 6 bases from J, with 21 bases between. The CDR3 sequence is 16 residues long.

V usage is TRBV11-2 and J usage is TRBJ1-3; a possible D gene is TRBD1 (6 bases). The CDR3 contains 16 residues. Between the trimmed V and J ends, which lost 1 base and 4 bases, there was a span of 14 bases. Germline CDR1 SGHAT, CDR2 FQNNGV. CDR3 bases: TGTGCCAGCAGCTTAGTAGGGGGGCGTTTCGGAAACACCATATATTTT. Translation: CASSLVGGRFGNTIYF.

This clone has only one observation. The same CDR3 is also encoded by other DNA sequences in this sample. The chain recombines TRBV7-9 with TRBJ2-1; TRBD2 might be the D (5 bases). V was cut by 3 bases and J by 0 bases, with 9 bases left in between. The CDR3 contains 15 residues. Germline V CDR1 and CDR2: SEHNR, FQNEAQ (reference sequence). The CDR3 loop reads CASSFPGSSYNEQFF. The DNA for the CDR3 is TGTGCCAGCAGCTTCCCGGGAAGCTCCTACAATGAGCAGTTCTTC.